What follows is one T cell receptor beta chain and its context. Its antigen is still unknown. Germline V gives CDR1 KGHSH, CDR2 LQKENI. V was shortened by 2 bases and J by 1 base, with 9 bases between the two germline ends. CDR3 length: 15 residues. This sample was included in a study of lymphopenia after photon versus proton radiotherapy. The data were produced by immunoSEQ multiplex PCR, yet TCRdb's version contains in-frame clones alone and is incomplete. The table includes approximately 66,000 clones, approximately 83% detected once. Study-wide findings and caveats: Photon-treated patients lost naive T cells and TCR diversity; proton-treated stayed stable.

The sample here was peripheral blood, taken from a patient treated with photon-based radiotherapy. The V call is TRBV18, the J call TRBJ2-1; D is undetermined. This receptor was taken from a middle-aged man with gastric cancer. This CDR3 reads CASSPGPASYNEQFF. The CDR3 bases are TGTGCCAGCTCACCAGGGCCGGCTTCCTACAATGAGCAGTTCTTC.